Listed below are T cell receptor beta chains from one sample, sequenced in a study of PD-L1 blockade in urothelial cancer. This table comes from immunoSEQ multiplex PCR, and its TCRdb copy is limited to in-frame clones, with some not included. The sample consists of 85,000 to 95,000 clones, around 91% of them appearing once. Specimen: PBMCs, collected around atezolizumab (anti-PD-L1) treatment. The receptor set was obtained from a man between 60 and 75 years old with urothelial cancer. Both conserved end residues are part of each CDR3. The order of the fields is J gene, D gene, CDR3 length, clone size, V gene, CDR3 DNA, CDR3 protein. The D gene is left open where the match is weak. Not every row has a clone size; where given, it reads once, few, many or a size class.

>TRBJ1-2|TRBD1|15|-|TRBV9
TGTGCCAGCAGCGTGGGGACAGGGGAGAGGGTTGGCTACACCTTC
CASSVGTGERVGYTF
>TRBJ1-4|-|16|-|TRBV28
TGTGCCAGCAGTGTAGGAACGACAGGTCCCAATGAAAAACTGTTTTTT
CASSVGTTGPNEKLFF
>TRBJ1-3|TRBD1|14|-|TRBV6-5
TGTGCCAGCAGCCTAAGGGGGCCTGGAAACACCATATATTTT
CASSLRGPGNTIYF
>TRBJ1-1|TRBD1|18|-|TRBV25-1
TGTGCCAGCAGCGAAACCGGGACAGGGGGTTTGGGGAACACTGAAGCTTTCTTT
CASSETGTGGLGNTEAFF
>TRBJ2-1|-|12|-|TRBV10-3
TGTGCCATCAGAACACTAGTCAATGAGCAGTTCTTC
CAIRTLVNEQFF
>TRBJ2-1|-|15|-|TRBV11-2
TGTGCCAGCAGCCTCGGGATGTCTGAAATAGATGAGCAGTTCTTC
CASSLGMSEIDEQFF
>TRBJ2-3|TRBD1|17|-|TRBV4-2
TGTGCCAGCAGCCAGGAACCGGGACAGATTTCCACAGATACGCAGTATTTT
CASSQEPGQISTDTQYF
>TRBJ2-2|-|14|-|TRBV21-1
TGTGCCAGCAGCAATGCAGGTTTGGGCGGGGAGCTGTTTTTT
CASSNAGLGGELFF
>TRBJ2-1|TRBD2|16|-|TRBV5-1
TGCGCCAGCAGCTGGAGCGGGAGGGAGATTGTCAATGAGCAGTTCTTC
CASSWSGREIVNEQFF
>TRBJ2-5|-|14|-|TRBV5-4
TGTGCCAGCAGCTCCGGGGGAGACCAAGAGACCCAGTACTTC
CASSSGGDQETQYF
>TRBJ1-1|-|14|-|TRBV9
TGTGCCAGCAGCGTAGGTGAGGTCTCCACTGAAGCTTTCTTT
CASSVGEVSTEAFF
>TRBJ2-5|TRBD2|16|-|TRBV6-6
TGTGCCAGCAGCGGTAGACTAGCGGGAGACCAAGAGACCCAGTACTTC
CASSGRLAGDQETQYF
>TRBJ2-1|-|16|-|TRBV19
TGTGCCAGTAGTATCTTTGGCGGGACCTCCGGCAATGAGCAGTTCTTC
CASSIFGGTSGNEQFF
>TRBJ1-2|-|16|few|TRBV18
TGTGCCAGCTCACCACCTATGGGGGCGGGGGCGAATGGCTACACCTTC
CASSPPMGAGANGYTF
>TRBJ2-5|-|12|-|TRBV18
TGTGCCAGCTCCCCGACGGGAGAGACCCAGTACTTC
CASSPTGETQYF
>TRBJ1-4|-|14|-|TRBV11-3
TGTGCCAGCAGCACCCGGGTAGGCAATGAAAAACTGTTTTTT
CASSTRVGNEKLFF
>TRBJ2-7|TRBD2|15|-|TRBV4-1
TGCGCCAGCAGCCAGTTACTAGCGGGATCCTACGAGCAGTACTTC
CASSQLLAGSYEQYF
>TRBJ1-2|-|13|-|TRBV29-1
TGCAGCGTTATTCCGGCGGGGCGCTATGGCTACACCTTC
CSVIPAGRYGYTF
>TRBJ2-1|-|12|-|TRBV9
TGTGCCAGCAGTGGTCCGAGCAATGAGCAGTTCTTC
CASSGPSNEQFF
>TRBJ2-3|-|13|-|TRBV30
TGTGCCTGGAGTGCAGGAAGCACAGATACGCAGTATTTT
CAWSAGSTDTQYF
>TRBJ2-1|TRBD2|14|-|TRBV6-4
TGTGCCAGCAGTGAACTAGCGGGGTACAATGAGCAGTTCTTC
CASSELAGYNEQFF
>TRBJ2-7|TRBD2|14|once|TRBV18
TGTGCCAGCTCACCGACTAGCGATTCCTACGAGCAGTACTTC
CASSPTSDSYEQYF
>TRBJ1-1|-|14|-|TRBV7-9
TGTGCCAGCAGCCTACAAGGGGGGGGGACTGAAGCTTTCTTT
CASSLQGGGTEAFF
>TRBJ2-7|-|15|-|TRBV11-2
TGTGCCAGCAGCGGAGGGACGGTGAGCTCCTACGAGCAGTACTTC
CASSGGTVSSYEQYF
>TRBJ2-3|TRBD1|16|once|TRBV6-5
TGTGCCAGCAGTTTGATAGGACAGGGGGCCGCGGATACGCAGTATTTT
CASSLIGQGAADTQYF
>TRBJ1-5|-|14|once|TRBV19
TGTGCCAGTAGTATAGTGGCGGACAATCAGCCCCAGCATTTT
CASSIVADNQPQHF
>TRBJ1-1|-|15|-|TRBV5-1
TGCGCCAGCAGCTTGGAACAGGGCGGGTTCACTGAAGCTTTCTTT
CASSLEQGGFTEAFF
>TRBJ1-1|-|16|once|TRBV13
TGTGCCAGCAGCTTAGGGCGAGTACTAGGAAGGGCTGAAGCTTTCTTT
CASSLGRVLGRAEAFF
>TRBJ1-2|-|15|-|TRBV7-2
TGTGCCAGCAGCTTCCCCCGGGGGGAACGTTATGGCTACACCTTC
CASSFPRGERYGYTF
>TRBJ1-5|-|14|few|TRBV7-2
TGTGCCAGCAGCTTAGAAGGAGTGAGTCAGCCCCAGCATTTT
CASSLEGVSQPQHF
>TRBJ2-4|-|14|-|TRBV28
TGTGCCAGCAGTCCTCCAAGGAGTCAAAACATTCAGTACTTC
CASSPPRSQNIQYF
>TRBJ2-3|-|11|-|TRBV20-1
TGCAGTGCCCTGAGATGGGATACGCAGTATTTT
CSALRWDTQYF
>TRBJ2-2|TRBD1|16|-|TRBV5-6
TGTGCCAGCAGCTTGTGGGACAGGGGGTACACCGGGGAGCTGTTTTTT
CASSLWDRGYTGELFF
>TRBJ1-1|TRBD1|15|-|TRBV5-1
TGCGCCAGCAGCTTGTTTTCGACAGGGGGCACTGAAGCTTTCTTT
CASSLFSTGGTEAFF
>TRBJ1-4|TRBD1|14|-|TRBV5-6
TGTGCCAGCAGCTTGAAGGGGGCTAACGAAAAACTGTTTTTT
CASSLKGANEKLFF
>TRBJ2-7|TRBD2|16|-|TRBV5-4
TGTGCCAGCAGCTTGGTCAGAGGTAGCGGGGGCTACGAGCAGTACTTC
CASSLVRGSGGYEQYF
>TRBJ2-7|-|13|-|TRBV5-5
TGTGCCAGCAGCTGGACAGTCTCCTACGAGCAGTACTTC
CASSWTVSYEQYF
>TRBJ2-1|TRBD1|15|-|TRBV5-6
TGTGCCAGCAGCAAAAGGACAGGGACCTTGAATGAGCAGTTCTTC
CASSKRTGTLNEQFF
>TRBJ2-7|-|14|-|TRBV7-6
TGTGCCAGCAGCTTAGCTTCCCAAACCTACGAGCAGTACTTC
CASSLASQTYEQYF
>TRBJ1-5|-|14|-|TRBV11-2
TGTGCCAGCAGCTCCTCACAGGGCGATCAGCCCCAGCATTTT
CASSSSQGDQPQHF
>TRBJ2-3|TRBD1|12|-|TRBV2
TGTGCCAGCAGGACAGGGGCAGATACGCAGTATTTT
CASRTGADTQYF
>TRBJ2-3|-|12|-|TRBV4-2
TGTGCCAGCAGCCAAGATGCAAAGGGACTGCGGTTT
CASSQDAKGLRF
>TRBJ2-5|TRBD1|16|-|TRBV6-5
TGTGCCAGCAGTTACTCGAGCACAGGGGGTAGAGAGACCCAGTACTTC
CASSYSSTGGRETQYF
>TRBJ1-3|-|11|-|TRBV20-1
TGCAGTGCTAGAGGGATGGCGGGCATATATTTT
CSARGMAGIYF
>TRBJ2-7|-|14|-|TRBV11-2
TGTGCCAGCAGCTTCTCCGACAGCTCCTACGAGCAGTACTTC
CASSFSDSSYEQYF